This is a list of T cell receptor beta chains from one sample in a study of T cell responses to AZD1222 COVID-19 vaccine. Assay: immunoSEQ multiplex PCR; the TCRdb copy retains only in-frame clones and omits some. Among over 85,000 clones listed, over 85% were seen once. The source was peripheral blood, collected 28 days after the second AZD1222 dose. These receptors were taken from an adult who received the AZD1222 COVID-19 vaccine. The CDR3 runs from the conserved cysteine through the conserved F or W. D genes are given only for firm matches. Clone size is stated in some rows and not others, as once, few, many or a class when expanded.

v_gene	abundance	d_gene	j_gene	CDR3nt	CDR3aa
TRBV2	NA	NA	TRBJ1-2	TGTGCCAGCAGTGCCAGGGGAGGCTACTATGGCTACACCTTC	CASSARGGYYGYTF
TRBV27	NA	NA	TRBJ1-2	TGTGCCAGCAGTTTATCGGCGGATAACTATGGCTACACCTTC	CASSLSADNYGYTF
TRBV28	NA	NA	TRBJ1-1	TGTGCCAGCAGGTTGCAGGGGCAGATTACTGAAGCTTTCTTT	CASRLQGQITEAFF
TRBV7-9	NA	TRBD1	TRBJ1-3	TGTGCCAGCAGCTTTTCGGCAGGGGGATTCCTTGGAAACACCATATATTTT	CASSFSAGGFLGNTIYF
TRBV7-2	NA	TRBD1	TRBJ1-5	TGTGCCAGCAGCTTAAAATCAGGACAGGCGTTCAATCAGCCCCAGCATTTT	CASSLKSGQAFNQPQHF
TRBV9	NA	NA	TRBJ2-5	TGTGCCAGCAGCGTAGGAGGGAGTATCGGTGAGACCCAGTACTTC	CASSVGGSIGETQYF
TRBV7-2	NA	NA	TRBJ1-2	TGTGCCAGCAGCTTAGGGCCCAGTCCTGGCTATGGCTACACCTTC	CASSLGPSPGYGYTF
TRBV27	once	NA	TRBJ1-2	TGTGCCAGCAGTTTCAGGGGCCCTAACTATGGCTACACCTTC	CASSFRGPNYGYTF
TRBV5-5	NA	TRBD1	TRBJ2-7	TGTGCCAGCAGCTTAACCGGGACAGCTCTCTACGAGCAGTACTTC	CASSLTGTALYEQYF
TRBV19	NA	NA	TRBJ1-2	TGTGCCAGTAGTATAAGGGAGGGGTTTGGTTATGGCTACACCTTC	CASSIREGFGYGYTF
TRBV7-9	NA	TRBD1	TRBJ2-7	TGTGCCAGCAGCCTCGGACAGGCTAACTACGAGCAGTACTTC	CASSLGQANYEQYF
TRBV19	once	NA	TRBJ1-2	TGTGCCAGTAGTATAGCTTCTGGCATGGCGGACTATGGCTACACCTTC	CASSIASGMADYGYTF
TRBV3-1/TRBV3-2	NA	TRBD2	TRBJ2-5	TGTGCCAGCAGCCGACTAGCGGGGAGCCAAGAGACCCAGTACTTC	CASSRLAGSQETQYF
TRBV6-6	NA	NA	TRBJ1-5	TGTGCCAGCAGTTACTCGTATCAGCCCCAGCATTTT	CASSYSYQPQHF
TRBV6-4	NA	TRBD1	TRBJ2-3	TGTGCCAGCAGACAGGGGCTCACAGATACGCAGTATTTT	CASRQGLTDTQYF